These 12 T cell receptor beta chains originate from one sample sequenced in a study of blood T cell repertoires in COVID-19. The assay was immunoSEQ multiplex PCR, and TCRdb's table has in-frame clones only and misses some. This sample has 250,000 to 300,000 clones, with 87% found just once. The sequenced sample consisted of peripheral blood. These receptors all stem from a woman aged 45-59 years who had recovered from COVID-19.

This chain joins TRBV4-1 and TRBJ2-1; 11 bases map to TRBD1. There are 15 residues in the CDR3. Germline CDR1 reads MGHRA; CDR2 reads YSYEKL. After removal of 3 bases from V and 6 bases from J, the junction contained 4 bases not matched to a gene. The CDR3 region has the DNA TGCGCCAGCAGCCACCCGGGACAGGGGGTCAATGAGCAGTTCTTC. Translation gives CASSHPGQGVNEQFF.

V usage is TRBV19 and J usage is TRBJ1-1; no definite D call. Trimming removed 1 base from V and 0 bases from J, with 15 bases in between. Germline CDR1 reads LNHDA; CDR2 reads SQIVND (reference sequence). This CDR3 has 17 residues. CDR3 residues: CASSIAARVSVNTEAFF. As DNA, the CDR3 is TGTGCCAGTAGTATAGCGGCTCGGGTCAGCGTGAACACTGAAGCTTTCTTT. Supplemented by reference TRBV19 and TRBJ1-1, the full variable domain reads DGGITQSPKYLFRKEGQNVTLSCEQNLNHDAMYWYRQDPGQGLRLIYYSQIVNDFQKGDIAEGYSVSREKKESFPLTVTSAQKNPTAFYLCASSIAARVSVNTEAFFGQGTRLTVV.

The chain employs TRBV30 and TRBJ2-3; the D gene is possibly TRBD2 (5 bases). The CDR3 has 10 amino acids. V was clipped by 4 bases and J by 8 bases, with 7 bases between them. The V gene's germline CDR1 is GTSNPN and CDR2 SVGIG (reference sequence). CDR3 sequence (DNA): TGTGCCTGGATTGAGGGTACGCAGTATTTT. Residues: CAWIEGTQYF.

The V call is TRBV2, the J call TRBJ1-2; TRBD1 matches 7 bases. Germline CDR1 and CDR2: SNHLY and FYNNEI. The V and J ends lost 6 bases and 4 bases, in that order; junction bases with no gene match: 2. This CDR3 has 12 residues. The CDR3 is CASRGDSYGYTF. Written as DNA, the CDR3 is TGTGCCAGCAGAGGGGACAGCTATGGCTACACCTTC.

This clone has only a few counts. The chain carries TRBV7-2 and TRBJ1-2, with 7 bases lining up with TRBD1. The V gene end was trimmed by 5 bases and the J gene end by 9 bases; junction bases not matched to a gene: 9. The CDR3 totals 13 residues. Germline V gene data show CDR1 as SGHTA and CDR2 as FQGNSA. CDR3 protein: CASSPGQALSYTF. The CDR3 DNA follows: TGTGCCAGCAGCCCAGGACAGGCGCTGAGCTACACCTTC.

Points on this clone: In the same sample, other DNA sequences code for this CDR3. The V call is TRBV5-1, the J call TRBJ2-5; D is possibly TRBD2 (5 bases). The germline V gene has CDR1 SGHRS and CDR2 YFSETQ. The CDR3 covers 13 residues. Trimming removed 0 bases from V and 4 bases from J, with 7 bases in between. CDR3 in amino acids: CASSLGGRETQYF. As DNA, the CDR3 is TGCGCCAGCAGCTTGGGAGGGCGAGAGACCCAGTACTTC.

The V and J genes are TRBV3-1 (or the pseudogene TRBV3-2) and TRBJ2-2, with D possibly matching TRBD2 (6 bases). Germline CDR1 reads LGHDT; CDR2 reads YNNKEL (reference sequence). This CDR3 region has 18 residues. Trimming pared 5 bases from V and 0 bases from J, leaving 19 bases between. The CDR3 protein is CASSGGWQDNANTGELFF. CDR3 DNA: TGTGCCAGCAGCGGGGGGTGGCAGGACAACGCGAACACCGGGGAGCTGTTTTTT.

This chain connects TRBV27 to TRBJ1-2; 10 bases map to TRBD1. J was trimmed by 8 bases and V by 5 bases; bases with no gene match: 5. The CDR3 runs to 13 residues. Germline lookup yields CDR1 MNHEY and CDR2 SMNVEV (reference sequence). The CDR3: CASSETGGWGYTF. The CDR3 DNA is TGTGCCAGCAGTGAGACAGGGGGCTGGGGCTACACCTTC.

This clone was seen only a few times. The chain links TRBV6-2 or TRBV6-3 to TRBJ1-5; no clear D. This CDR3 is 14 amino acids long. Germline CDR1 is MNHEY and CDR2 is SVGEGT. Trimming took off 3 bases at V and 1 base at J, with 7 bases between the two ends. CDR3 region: CASSYDTSNQPQHF. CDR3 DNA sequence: TGTGCCAGCAGTTATGACACCAGCAATCAGCCCCAGCATTTT.

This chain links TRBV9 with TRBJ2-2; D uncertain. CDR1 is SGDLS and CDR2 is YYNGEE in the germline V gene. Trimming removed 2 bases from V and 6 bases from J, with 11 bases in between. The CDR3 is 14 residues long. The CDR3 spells CASSVQRSAGELFF. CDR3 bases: TGTGCCAGCAGCGTGCAGCGATCTGCCGGGGAGCTGTTTTTT.

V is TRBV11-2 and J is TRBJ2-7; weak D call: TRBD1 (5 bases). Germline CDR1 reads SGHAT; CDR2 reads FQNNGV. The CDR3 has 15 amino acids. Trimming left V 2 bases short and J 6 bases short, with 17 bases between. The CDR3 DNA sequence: TGTGCCAGCAGCTTACGGGTTGGCAGGGTGGTCGAGCAGTACTTC. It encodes CASSLRVGRVVEQYF.

CDR3: CASSLGGAGTQPQHF. In DNA, the CDR3 is TGTGCCAGCAGTTTAGGGGGCGCAGGAACCCAGCCCCAGCATTTT. V gene TRBV28 combines with J gene TRBJ1-5, with D possibly matching TRBD1 (6 bases). Germline V CDR1 and CDR2: MDHEN, SYDVKM. CDR3 length: 15 amino acids. Trimming removed 2 bases from V and 7 bases from J, with 15 bases in between.